The 2 T cell receptor beta chains presented below share a single source sample, sequenced in a study of T cell responses to AZD1222 COVID-19 vaccine. Method: immunoSEQ multiplex PCR; TCRdb's copy keeps in-frame clones and lacks some. This repertoire shows 110,000 or so clones, roughly 86% found once; its top ten account for roughly 4.5%. The specimen comprised peripheral blood, sampled 28 days after the second AZD1222 dose. All receptors come from an adult who received the AZD1222 COVID-19 vaccine.

This clone was recorded many times. This chain links TRBV15 with TRBJ1-6, with unresolved D. The CDR3 contains 14 residues. The V gene's germline CDR1 is LNHNV and CDR2 YYDKDF (reference sequence). V was shortened by 1 base and J by 7 bases, with 8 bases between the two germline ends. The DNA of the CDR3 is TGTGCCACCAGCAGAGGGGGAGAGAATTCACCCCTCCACTTT. Amino acid sequence: CATSRGGENSPLHF.

The chain has TRBV7-8 and TRBJ2-7; TRBD2 agrees at 8 bases. Germline V CDR1 and CDR2: SGHVS, FQNEAQ. After removal of 2 bases from V and 4 bases from J, the junction contained 10 bases not matched to a gene. The CDR3 totals 16 residues. The CDR3 nucleotides read TGTGCCAGCAGCTTATGGGGTAGCGGGACCCTTTACGAGCAGTACTTC. Translated, it gives CASSLWGSGTLYEQYF. Supplemented by reference TRBV7-8 and TRBJ2-7, the full variable domain reads GAGVSQSPRYKVAKRGQDVALRCDPISGHVSLFWYQQALGQGPEFLTYFQNEAQLDKSGLPSDRFFAERPEGSVSTLKIQRTQQEDSAVYLCASSLWGSGTLYEQYFGPGTRLTVT.